Described below is a single T cell receptor (beta chain) sequence and its context. Its antigen is currently not known. Germline is not matched at one junction end, which may reflect a read error. The source of the sample is a study of T cells in Graves' hyperthyroidism and ophthalmopathy (dated by TCRdb to between 2018 and 2021). A note on the overall study: Peripheral blood samples were taken at initial diagnosis, before any treatment was given. The paper reports TCR Vbeta CDR3 sequencing of about 140 peripheral blood samples: 43 ophthalmopathy, roughly 74 hyperthyroidism and around 17 progressor patients. Prospective prediction of ophthalmopathy was tested in an independent validation cohort of approximately 18 hyperthyroidism patients and 17 patients who later progressed to ophthalmopathy. In addition, the study compared T-cell repertoires in thyroid tissue and in blood from over 5 Graves' hyperthyroidism patients. The 100 or so discovery patients were randomly divided into training and test sets at a 7:3 ratio. Following sampling, methimazole starting at 30 mg daily was given to hyperthyroidism patients, and high-dose intravenous methylprednisolone was given to ophthalmopathy patients. To identify distinguishing TCR V-J signatures, a discovery cohort of about 95 patients was used, comprising roughly 45 with Graves' ophthalmopathy and around 57 with stable Graves' hyperthyroidism. General conclusions and limits of the study: A model built on a 13 V-J signature distinguished ophthalmopathy from stable hyperthyroidism, reaching about 88% sensitivity and 81.08% specificity in cross-validation and 80%/75% in testing. No statistical method was used to fix the sample size in advance, and group allocation was not hidden from the investigators. In validation, the model predicted progression to ophthalmopathy a median of 6.5 months before onset, with roughly 70% sensitivity and around 76% specificity. Blood samples also contained most of the expanded thyroid clonotypes (frequency above 0.001), which suggests that blood repertoires may reflect thyroid immune responses.

TCR beta CDR3 regions were amplified from RNA transcripts. A first-round RT-PCR of the TCR CDR3 used the HTBI primer set with the Qiagen OneStep RT-PCR kit. A second multiplex PCR round built the libraries, followed by size selection and purification. Libraries were sequenced paired-end with 100 bp reads on an Illumina HiSeq2000. Per the authors' processing: Raw data were processed with SOAPnuke, discarding reads with adapters, uncalled bases, mean Phred below 15, or no exact constant-primer or identifier match. COPE v1.2.5 was used to merge high-quality paired reads, and clonotypes were defined as unique nucleotide sequences. MiTCR v1.1 was used to align the clonotypes against IMGT TRBV, TRBD and TRBJ reference segments. The analysis included only V-J combinations with a frequency above 0.0001, which together covered 99% to 99.2% of the repertoires. The TCS score was defined as F50 (clonal expansion) divided by E x V (chaos), with BLOSUM62-based TCRdist calculated between CDR3 peptides within each V-J. Welch's t-statistics and random forest reduced some 510 V-J features to around 14, which were used in a naive Bayes classifier (R e1071). Using fastp at Q25 and MiXCR, TCRdb reprocessed the public reads and kept productive beta chains. Rows merge per CDR3 protein into single entries with the most common DNA and genes. Clone size and V and J calls follow TCRdb, not the original study. Here the sample has 730,000 or so distinct CDR3 sequences; roughly a sixth occur a single time. The biggest ten clones account for 15% to 20% of the sample.

The hyperthyroidism patients were between 18 and 65 years old and newly diagnosed, with a disease duration of less than 2 months. Patients with uncontrolled infections, other autoimmune diseases, pregnancy or lactation were excluded. Clinical symptoms, serum thyroxine and TRAb, thyroid ultrasound, and orbital computed tomography formed the basis for the diagnoses. For progressor patients, blood was drawn at the first diagnosis of hyperthyroidism, before any ophthalmopathy symptoms had appeared. PBMCs were separated from roughly 9.6 ml of fresh peripheral blood using Ficoll-Paque density gradient centrifugation. Progressor patients were defined as those initially diagnosed with Graves' hyperthyroidism in whom ophthalmopathy developed during follow-up. Total RNA was extracted using Trizol reagent, and RNA quality was assessed on an Agilent 2100 Bioanalyzer. The CDR3 spans 12 residues, from the cysteine through the phenylalanine. This entry keeps only the CDR3 DNA: 36 bases, framed from base 1. Taken from the germline V gene (reference sequence), the CDR1 and CDR2 loops are SEHNR and FQNEAQ.

The chain joins TRBV7-9 to TRBJ1-2; confidence is insufficient to name the D gene. What was sequenced was blood. The receptor comes from a woman aged 50 to 60 with Graves' hyperthyroidism that later progressed to Graves' ophthalmopathy. The DNA sequence follows: TGTGCCAGCAACTTATCGATCTATGGCTACACCTTC. It codes for CASNLSIYGYTF.